This T cell receptor (beta chain) was recorded in a study of blood T cell repertoires in COVID-19. Study-level information: Samples representing acute and convalescent COVID-19 were sourced from the United States, Italy and Spain. In each case, the material was cDNA or gDNA derived from T cells, B-cell-depleted T cells, or PBMCs.

Original processing notes: Amplification with reference gene primers provided the estimates of nucleated cell counts. This table comes from immunoSEQ multiplex PCR, and its TCRdb copy is limited to in-frame clones, with some not included. The DNA was the basis for D and trimming; V, J and clone size are from that table. The sample records around 100,000 clones, about 90% being singletons. The CDR3 length is 15 residues. The germline CDR1 and CDR2 sequences are SGHTS and YDEGEE. Losses at the gene ends were 0 bases for V and 5 bases for J; bases not matched to a gene: 3. This clone turned up a few times.

The chain uses TRBV5-8 and TRBJ2-2; 8 bases are a match to TRBD1. Sequencing input: peripheral blood. The source is a man aged 45-60 years with acute or convalescent COVID-19. CDR3 in DNA: TGTGCCAGCAGCTTGGTACACAGGGGGACCGGGGAGCTGTTTTTT. Its translation is CASSLVHRGTGELFF.